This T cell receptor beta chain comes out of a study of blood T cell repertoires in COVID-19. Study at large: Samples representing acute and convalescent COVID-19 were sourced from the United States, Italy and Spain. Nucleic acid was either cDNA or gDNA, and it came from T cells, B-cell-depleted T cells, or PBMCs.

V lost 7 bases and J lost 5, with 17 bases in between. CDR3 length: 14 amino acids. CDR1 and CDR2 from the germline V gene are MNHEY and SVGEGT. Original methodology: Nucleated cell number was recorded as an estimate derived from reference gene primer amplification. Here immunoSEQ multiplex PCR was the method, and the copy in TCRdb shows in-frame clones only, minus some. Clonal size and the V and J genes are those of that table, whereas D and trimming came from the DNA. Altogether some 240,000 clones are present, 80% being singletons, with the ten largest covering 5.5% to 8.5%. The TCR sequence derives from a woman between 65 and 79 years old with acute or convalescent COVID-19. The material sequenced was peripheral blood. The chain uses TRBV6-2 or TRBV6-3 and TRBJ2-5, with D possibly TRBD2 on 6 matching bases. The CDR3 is CASNPGLLTETQYF. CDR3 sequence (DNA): TGTGCCAGCAACCCGGGACTCCTTACGGAGACCCAGTACTTC.